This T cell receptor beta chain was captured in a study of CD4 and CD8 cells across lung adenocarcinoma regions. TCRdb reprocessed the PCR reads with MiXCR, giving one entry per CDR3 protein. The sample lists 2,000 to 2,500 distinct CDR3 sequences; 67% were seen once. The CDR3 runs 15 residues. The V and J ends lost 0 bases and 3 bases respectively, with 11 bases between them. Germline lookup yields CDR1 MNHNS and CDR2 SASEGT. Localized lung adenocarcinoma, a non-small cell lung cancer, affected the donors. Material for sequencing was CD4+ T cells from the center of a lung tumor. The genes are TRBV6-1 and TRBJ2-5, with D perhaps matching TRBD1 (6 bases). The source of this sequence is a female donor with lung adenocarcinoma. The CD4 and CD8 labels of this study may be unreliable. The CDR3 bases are TGTGCCAGCAGTGAAGCCCCCGCAGGGGAAGAGACCCAGTACTTC. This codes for CASSEAPAGEETQYF.